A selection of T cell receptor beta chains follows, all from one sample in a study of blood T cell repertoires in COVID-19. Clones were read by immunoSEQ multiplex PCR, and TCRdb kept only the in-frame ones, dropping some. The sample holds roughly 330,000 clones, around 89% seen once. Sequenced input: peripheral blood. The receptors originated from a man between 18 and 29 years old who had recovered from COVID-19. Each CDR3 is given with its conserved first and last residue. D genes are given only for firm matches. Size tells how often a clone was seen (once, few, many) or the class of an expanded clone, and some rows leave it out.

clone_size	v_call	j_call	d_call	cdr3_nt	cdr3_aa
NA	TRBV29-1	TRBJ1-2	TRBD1	TGCAGCGTTGAAGGGCAGGGGGGTAACTATGGCTACACCTTC	CSVEGQGGNYGYTF
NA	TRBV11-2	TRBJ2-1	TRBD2	TGTGCCAGCAGCGTTGGACTAGCGGCGAGGGTGAATGAGCAGTTCTTC	CASSVGLAARVNEQFF
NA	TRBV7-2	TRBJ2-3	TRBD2	TGTGCCAGCAGCCCCCGCGAGCGGGGGCGCACAGATACGCAGTATTTT	CASSPRERGRTDTQYF
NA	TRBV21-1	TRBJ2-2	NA	TGTGCCAGCAGCATAAGCGGGAGAGCCCCGAGCGGGGAGCTGTTTTTT	CASSISGRAPSGELFF
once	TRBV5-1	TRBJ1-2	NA	TGCGCCAGCAGCCTTGGGACTTATATCACGTATGGCTACACCTTC	CASSLGTYITYGYTF
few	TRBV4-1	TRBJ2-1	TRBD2	TGCGCCAGCAGGACGGTGGGTCGGGGGGGTCCTGACAATGAGCAGTTCTTC	CASRTVGRGGPDNEQFF
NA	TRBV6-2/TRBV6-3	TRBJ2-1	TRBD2	TGTGCCAGCAGTTTTTCACTAGCGGGGGGGAACAATGAGCAGTTCTTC	CASSFSLAGGNNEQFF
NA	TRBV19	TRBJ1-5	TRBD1	TGTGCCAGTAGACCGGGACAGGTGATCAATCAGCCCCAGCATTTT	CASRPGQVINQPQHF
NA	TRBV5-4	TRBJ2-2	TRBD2	TGTGCCAGCAAGGCTAGCGGTAACACCGGGGAGCTGTTTTTT	CASKASGNTGELFF
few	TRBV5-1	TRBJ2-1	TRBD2	TGCGCCAGCAGCCCTAACCTCGGGGGGTTCTTCTACAATGAGCAGTTCTTC	CASSPNLGGFFYNEQFF
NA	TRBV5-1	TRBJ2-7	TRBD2	TGCGCCAGCAGCTTGGGGGCAGGGAGGGAGTACGAGCAGTACTTC	CASSLGAGREYEQYF
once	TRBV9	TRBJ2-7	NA	TGTGCCAGCAGCGTAGCGGGAGCGGACAGGCCCCTCTACGAGCAGTACTTC	CASSVAGADRPLYEQYF
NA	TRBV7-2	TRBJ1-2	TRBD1	TGTGCCAGCTTTGCGAGGACAGGGGAAATTGGCTACACCTTC	CASFARTGEIGYTF
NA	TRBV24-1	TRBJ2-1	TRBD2	TGTGCCACCAGTGATTCCTCAGGGACTAGCGGGGGGCGCTCCTACAATGAGCAGTTCTTC	CATSDSSGTSGGRSYNEQFF
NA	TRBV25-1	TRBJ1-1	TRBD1	TGTGCCAGCAGTGAAGGACAGGGGGCGACTGAAGCTTTCTTT	CASSEGQGATEAFF
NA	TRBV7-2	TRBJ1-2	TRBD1	TGTGCCAGCAGCTTAGGAGTAACAGGGGGCGTCTATGGCTACACCTTC	CASSLGVTGGVYGYTF
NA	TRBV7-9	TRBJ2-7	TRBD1	TGTGCCAGCAGCTTTACGACAGGGAAGGGCTACGAGCAGTACTTC	CASSFTTGKGYEQYF
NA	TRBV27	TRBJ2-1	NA	TGTGCCAGCAGCCTGACGAGGGACACCCTGTGGGATGAGCAGTTCTTC	CASSLTRDTLWDEQFF
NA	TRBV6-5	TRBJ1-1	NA	TGTGCCAGCAGTTCCGGGTTGGGAGTGAACACTGAAGCTTTCTTT	CASSSGLGVNTEAFF
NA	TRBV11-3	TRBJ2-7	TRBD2	TGTGCCAGCAGCCCAAAGAGGCGACTAGCGGGAGGGCCGTGTTTTGAGCAGTACTTC	CASSPKRRLAGGPCFEQYF
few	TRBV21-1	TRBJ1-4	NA	TGTGCCAGCAGCAAGAGGGCAGGGGGAACTAATGAAAAACTGTTTTTT	CASSKRAGGTNEKLFF
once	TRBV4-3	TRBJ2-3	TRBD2	TGCGCCAGCAGCCAAGATAGCGCGGGGGTGCCCACAGATACGCAGTATTTT	CASSQDSAGVPTDTQYF
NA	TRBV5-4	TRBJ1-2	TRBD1	TGTGCCAGCAGCTTTGGGACAGGAGCTAACTATGGCTACACCTTC	CASSFGTGANYGYTF
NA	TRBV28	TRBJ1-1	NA	TGTGCCAGCAGTTTACTAAGTACTGAAGCTTTCTTT	CASSLLSTEAFF
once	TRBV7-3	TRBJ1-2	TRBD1	TGTGCCAGCAGCCTACAGGGGGATTGGGGTGGCTACACCTTC	CASSLQGDWGGYTF
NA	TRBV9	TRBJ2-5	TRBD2	TGTGCCAGCAGCGTAGCCGGGGGGGCAAGGGAGACCCAGTACTTC	CASSVAGGARETQYF
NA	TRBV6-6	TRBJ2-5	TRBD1	TGTGCCAGCAGTAAACCGACAGGGGGAGAGACCCAGTACTTC	CASSKPTGGETQYF
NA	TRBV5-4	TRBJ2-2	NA	TGTGCCAGCAGCAGGGGACTGGAGGGCACCGGGGAGCTGTTTTTT	CASSRGLEGTGELFF
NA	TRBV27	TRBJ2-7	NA	TGTGCCAGCAGTTATCTACAGGGTACCTACGAGCAGTACTTC	CASSYLQGTYEQYF
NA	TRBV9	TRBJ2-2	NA	TGTGCCAGCAGCCCGGGGACACGGAACACCGGGGAGCTGTTTTTT	CASSPGTRNTGELFF
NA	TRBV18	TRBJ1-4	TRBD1	TGTGCCGTTGGACAGGGGTCGGATGAAAAACTGTTTTTT	CAVGQGSDEKLFF
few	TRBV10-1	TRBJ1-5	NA	TGCGCCAGCAGTGGCCGAGGGTGGCGCAATCAGCCCCAGCATTTT	CASSGRGWRNQPQHF
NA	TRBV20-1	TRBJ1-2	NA	TGCAGTGCTGGGGGACGGGGGGGCTACACCTTC	CSAGGRGGYTF
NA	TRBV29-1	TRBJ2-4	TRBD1	TGCAGCGCAATGGGACAGGGAGAAAACATTCAGTACTTC	CSAMGQGENIQYF
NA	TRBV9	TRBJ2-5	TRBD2	TGTGCCAGCAGCCCTTCTAGCGGGGGGGCAGCGGAGACCCAGTACTTC	CASSPSSGGAAETQYF
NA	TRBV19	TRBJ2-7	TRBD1	TGTGCCAGTAGTATATGGACAGGGGCCTACGAGCAGTACTTC	CASSIWTGAYEQYF
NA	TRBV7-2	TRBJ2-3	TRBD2	TGTGCCAGCAGCTTAGCGGGGGCGGGAGGAGATACGCAGTATTTT	CASSLAGAGGDTQYF